The source of this TCR beta chain is a study of cytomegalovirus exposure and HLA in healthy donors. Study-level findings and limits: The study labeled roughly 160 TCR beta chains cytomegalovirus-associated. TCR beta V- and J-gene trimming was later associated with a missense DCLRE1C variant. In a later analysis, HLA-C alleles had the fewest associated TCRs, DRB1 alleles the most.

The ends lost 5 bases at V and 2 bases at J; junction bases unmatched: 9. This CDR3 spans 15 amino acids. Germline V gives CDR1 SGHRS, CDR2 YFSETQ. This clone was counted a single time. Its antigen is as yet unknown. This PCR relied on a set of 60 Vbeta primers and 13 Jbeta primers. As processed by the authors: Unique TCR beta chains totaled roughly 81 million in a later count, with about 11 million of them shared. Profiling relied on immunoSEQ multiplex PCR, and the TCRdb table lists in-frame clones only, not all of them. V and J calls and clone size are those listed in that table; D and trimming were worked out from the DNA. The sample has approximately 140,000 clones, 79% seen once.

The sequenced sample consisted of PBMCs. The clonotype originates from a man aged 50-59 years in good health and CMV-seropositive. The V gene is TRBV5-1, the J gene TRBJ2-7; 8 bases are a match to TRBD1. CDR3 residues: CASRGGQGNTYEQYF. The DNA for the CDR3 is TGCGCCAGCAGAGGAGGACAGGGAAATACCTACGAGCAGTACTTC.